These 28 T cell receptor beta chains share one sample of origin, sequenced in a study of blood T cell repertoires in COVID-19. The repertoire was sequenced with immunoSEQ multiplex PCR; TCRdb's copy has only in-frame clones and lacks some. The sample lists about 270,000 clones, 88% occurring once. Material for sequencing was PBMCs or T cells enriched from blood (not recorded which). The receptors derive from a woman between 45 and 60 years old who had recovered from COVID-19.

The gene calls are TRBV7-8 and TRBJ1-6; 9 bases are shared with TRBD1. The CDR3 runs 15 residues. The germline V gene encodes CDR1 SGHVS and CDR2 FQNEAQ. Unmatched junction bases numbered 5, after V lost 6 bases and J lost 5 bases. The CDR3 coding sequence is TGTGCCAGCAGTTACGACAGGGGGGATAATTCACCCCTCCACTTT. Its protein product is CASSYDRGDNSPLHF.

The chain employs TRBV7-6 and TRBJ2-1; D perhaps matches TRBD2 (6 bases). V gave up 3 bases and J gave up 5 bases, with 11 bases separating them. The CDR3 is 14 residues long. Germline CDR1 and CDR2: SGHVS and FNYEAQ. The CDR3 spells CASSFLTSNNEQFF. Written as DNA, the CDR3 is TGTGCCAGCAGCTTTCTCACTAGCAACAATGAGCAGTTCTTC.

J is TRBJ2-7 and V is TRBV18, with 10 positions matching TRBD2. With V trimmed by 0 bases and J by 5 bases, 7 bases remained unmatched. Germline CDR1 and CDR2: KGHSH and LQKENI. This CDR3 contains 16 residues. The CDR3 spells CASSPPASGSIHEQYF. For the CDR3, the DNA is TGTGCCAGCTCACCACCTGCTAGCGGGAGTATCCACGAGCAGTACTTC.

V gene TRBV3-1 (or the pseudogene TRBV3-2) combines with J gene TRBJ2-2; D remains ambiguous. V gave up 3 bases and J gave up 8 bases, with 19 bases separating them. Germline V gene sequence: CDR1 LGHDT, CDR2 YNNKEL (reference sequence). The CDR3 consists of 16 residues. CDR3 in DNA: TGTGCCAGCAGCCACTCCGGCCGAGGTATCGATGGGGAGCTGTTTTTT. It specifies CASSHSGRGIDGELFF.

The chain employs TRBV3-1 (or the pseudogene TRBV3-2) and TRBJ1-2, with TRBD1 as a possible D gene (5 bases). The germline gives CDR1 LGHDT, CDR2 YNNKEL (reference sequence). The CDR3 is made up of 13 amino acids. V dropped 4 bases and J dropped 7 bases, with 13 bases sitting between them. The CDR3 protein is CASSRAGGGGYTF. The CDR3 coding sequence is TGTGCCAGCAGCCGGGCAGGCGGGGGTGGCTACACCTTC.

The chain links TRBV4-1 to TRBJ2-1; 8 positions agree with TRBD2. Per germline, CDR1 MGHRA and CDR2 YSYEKL. The ends lost 5 bases at V and 8 bases at J; junction bases unmatched: 14. This CDR3 has 16 residues. The DNA for the CDR3 is TGCGCCAGCAGCGAAGGTAGCGGGATTGGTGGGTATGAGCAGTTCTTC. This gives the protein CASSEGSGIGGYEQFF.

V and J are TRBV6-2 or TRBV6-3 and TRBJ1-1, with TRBD1 as a possible D gene (5 bases). This CDR3 has 15 amino acids. Germline loops: CDR1 MNHEY, CDR2 SVGEGT. The V gene lost 2 bases and the J gene lost 2 bases, with 12 bases spanning the gap. In DNA, the CDR3 is TGTGCCAGCAGTTACGGGGGAGGAGTTAACACTGAAGCTTTCTTT. Translating gives CASSYGGGVNTEAFF.

Only a few counts were recorded for this clone. The gene calls are TRBV19 and TRBJ2-7, with 12 positions matching TRBD2. CDR3 length: 15 residues. V shed 5 bases and J 3 bases; nucleotides not matched to a gene: 5. CDR1 and CDR2 (germline): LNHDA, SQIVND (reference sequence). CDR3 DNA: TGTGCCAGTAGTCTAAGACTAGCGGGAGTCTACGAGCAGTACTTC. Translating gives CASSLRLAGVYEQYF.

The table lists this clone with a count of one. The chain couples TRBV28 to TRBJ2-1; possible D gene TRBD2, 5 bases. The germline V gene encodes CDR1 MDHEN and CDR2 SYDVKM. V lost 6 bases, J lost 4 bases, and 10 bases lay in between. This CDR3 region has 13 residues. Here the CDR3 reads CASRRGLYNEQFF. CDR3 nucleotides: TGTGCCAGCAGACGTGGACTTTACAATGAGCAGTTCTTC.

V gene TRBV29-1 combines with J gene TRBJ2-2, with D possibly matching TRBD1 (6 bases). This CDR3 contains 12 residues. Germline CDR1 and CDR2: SQVTM and ANQGSEA. V lost 5 bases to trimming and J lost 7 bases, with 11 bases between them. The CDR3 DNA reads as TGCAGCGTTTCTGCAGGGGTCGGGGAGCTGTTTTTT. It translates to CSVSAGVGELFF.

The J gene is TRBJ1-1, the V gene TRBV10-2; D unclear. Germline V gene sequence: CDR1 WSHSY, CDR2 SAAADI. Trimming took 3 bases from V and 9 from J, leaving 17 bases between them. The CDR3 covers 14 residues. CDR3 protein: CASSDPYGSNKAFF. CDR3 nucleotides: TGCGCCAGCAGTGACCCTTACGGGAGCAATAAAGCTTTCTTT.

The chain has TRBV5-1 and TRBJ1-6; 7 nucleotides line up with TRBD1. V lost 3 bases to trimming and J lost 9 bases; unmatched junction nucleotides: 12. Germline V gives CDR1 SGHRS, CDR2 YFSETQ. The length of the CDR3 is 16 residues. The CDR3 reads CASSWTSGTEASPLHF. The DNA of the CDR3 is TGCGCCAGCAGCTGGACCTCCGGGACAGAGGCTTCACCCCTCCACTTT.

The chain combines TRBV6-5 with TRBJ1-2; 8 nucleotides agree with TRBD1. J lost 7 bases, V lost 6 bases, and 7 bases had no gene match. The CDR3 runs to 13 residues. The germline V gene has CDR1 MNHEY and CDR2 SVGAGI. CDR3 coding DNA: TGTGCCAGCAGGCCCCCAGGGGGCATTGGCTACACCTTC. This sequence encodes CASRPPGGIGYTF.

V gene TRBV2 combines with J gene TRBJ1-1; 8 nucleotides agree with TRBD1. Losses at the gene ends were 6 bases for V and 1 base for J; bases not matched to a gene: 7. This CDR3 is built from 15 residues. Germline V gives CDR1 SNHLY, CDR2 FYNNEI. CDR3 protein: CASRGQGIGNTEAFF. The DNA of the CDR3 is TGTGCCAGCAGAGGACAGGGTATCGGGAACACTGAAGCTTTCTTT.

The J gene is TRBJ1-6, the V gene TRBV7-9; TRBD1 aligns across 7 bases. Looked up from germline, CDR1 is SEHNR and CDR2 is FQNEAQ (reference sequence). V lost 4 bases, J lost 10 bases, and 7 bases stayed unmatched. The CDR3 totals 14 residues. CDR3 nucleotides: TGTGCCAGCAGCTCAAACAGGGGTGGGTCACCCCTCCACTTT. Encoded protein: CASSSNRGGSPLHF.

This rearrangement joins TRBV2 to TRBJ2-5; 7 nucleotides agree with TRBD1. With V trimmed by 6 bases and J by 4 bases, 5 bases remained unmatched. The CDR3 loop spans 13 amino acids. CDR1 SNHLY and CDR2 FYNNEI come from the germline V gene. The CDR3 spells CASRPNRGETQYF. The DNA for the CDR3 is TGTGCCAGCAGACCCAACAGGGGAGAGACCCAGTACTTC.

This clone was observed a single time. The chain carries TRBV25-1 and TRBJ2-1; 13 positions agree with TRBD2. The germline CDR1 and CDR2 sequences are MGHDK and SYGVNS. V was pared by 4 bases and J by 7 bases, with 4 bases of the junction left unmatched. The CDR3 length is 15 residues. The CDR3 region is CASSGTSGRGNEQFF. The CDR3 DNA is TGTGCCAGCAGTGGAACTAGCGGGAGGGGGAATGAGCAGTTCTTC.

This chain connects TRBV19 to TRBJ2-5, with D tentatively TRBD1 (5 bases). Germline CDR1 LNHDA, CDR2 SQIVND (reference sequence). V dropped 7 bases and J dropped 4 bases, with 13 bases sitting between them. The CDR3 length is 13 residues. The CDR3 sequence: CASMGREGETQYF. The CDR3 DNA sequence: TGTGCCAGTATGGGCAGGGAAGGAGAGACCCAGTACTTC.

This chain links TRBV7-9 with TRBJ1-5; D uncertain. V was cut by 2 bases and J by 4 bases, with 3 bases left in between. The CDR3 extends over 12 amino acids. In germline, CDR1 is SEHNR, CDR2 FQNEAQ (reference sequence). The CDR3 region is CASSLLNQPQHF. For the CDR3, the DNA is TGTGCCAGCAGCTTACTTAATCAGCCCCAGCATTTT.

The J gene is TRBJ1-2, the V gene TRBV19; no clear D. Deletions cut 5 bases from V and 4 bases from J, with 5 bases between. The CDR3 spans 11 residues. Germline CDR1 reads LNHDA; CDR2 reads SQIVND (reference sequence). CDR3 protein: CASSGGYGYTF. CDR3 nucleotides: TGTGCCAGTAGTGGCGGCTATGGCTACACCTTC.

The CDR3 region has the DNA TGTGCCAGCAGTTGGACAGCGTCTGGAAACACCATATATTTT. It yields the protein CASSWTASGNTIYF. The V call is TRBV6-6, the J call TRBJ1-3; D perhaps matches TRBD1 (6 bases). The V and J ends lost 4 bases and 1 base respectively, with 8 bases between them. Germline CDR1 MNHNY, CDR2 SVGAGI (reference sequence). This CDR3 has 14 residues.

J is TRBJ2-7 and V is TRBV6-5; TRBD1 matches 9 bases. Germline V gene sequence: CDR1 MNHEY, CDR2 SVGAGI. V trimming: 10 bases; J trimming: 0 bases; junction bases outside the gene matches: 7. There are 14 residues in the CDR3. The CDR3 loop reads CATTKTGGSYEQYF. In DNA form, the CDR3 reads TGTGCCACCACTAAGACAGGGGGCTCCTACGAGCAGTACTTC.

This clone was detected only a few times. CDR3 in DNA: TGCGCCAGCAGCTACAGGGGTTCACCCCTCCACTTT. Protein: CASSYRGSPLHF. The rearrangement uses TRBV5-1 and TRBJ1-6; 7 positions match TRBD1. V shed 3 bases, J shed 9 bases, and the junction held 0 bases outside the gene matches. Looked up from germline, CDR1 is SGHRS and CDR2 is YFSETQ. The CDR3 is made up of 12 amino acids.

The chain carries TRBV19 and TRBJ2-2; D is perhaps TRBD1 (6 bases). This CDR3 contains 15 residues. V gave up 2 bases and J gave up 1 base, with 8 bases separating them. The germline V gene encodes CDR1 LNHDA and CDR2 SQIVND (reference sequence). This chain's CDR3 is CASSINRVNTGELFF. The CDR3 DNA sequence: TGTGCCAGTAGTATAAACAGGGTGAACACCGGGGAGCTGTTTTTT.

Notes on this clone: A junction end diverges from the germline sequence, so it may reflect a read error. The chain couples TRBV25-1 to TRBJ2-7; TRBD2 agrees at 9 bases. This CDR3 spans 10 amino acids. Germline-derived CDR1 and CDR2 are MGHDK and SYGVNS. The CDR3 DNA reads as TGTGCCAGCAGTGGACTAGCGGTTAACTTC. The encoded protein is CASSGLAVNF.

The gene calls are TRBV9 and TRBJ1-1; no clear D. Trimming shortened V by 0 bases and J by 5 bases, and 14 bases separated the two germline ends. The CDR3 length is 15 residues. Germline CDR1 reads SGDLS; CDR2 reads YYNGEE. The CDR3, as DNA: TGTGCCAGCAGCGTAGCGCGGGGTGGAGGTACTGAAGCTTTCTTT. Translated, it gives CASSVARGGGTEAFF.

This chain joins TRBV28 and TRBJ2-7; 7 bases map to TRBD1. The germline CDR1 and CDR2 sequences are MDHEN and SYDVKM. After removal of 5 bases from V and 0 bases from J, the junction contained 4 bases not matched to a gene. The CDR3 is 14 amino acids. The CDR3 region has the DNA TGTGCCAGCAGTCCCGGGACAGTCTCCTACGAGCAGTACTTC. Its translation is CASSPGTVSYEQYF.

The rearrangement uses TRBV18 and TRBJ2-5, with D uncertain. This CDR3 has 15 amino acids. Germline CDR1 KGHSH, CDR2 LQKENI. V lost 3 bases to trimming and J lost 1 base, with 12 bases between them. CDR3 DNA sequence: TGTGCCAGCTCACCTTTCGCACTGTTCCAAGAGACCCAGTACTTC. Translating it yields CASSPFALFQETQYF.